Here is one T cell receptor (beta chain) with its context. These data come from a study of blood T cell repertoires in COVID-19. Overall study context: Collection of acute and convalescent COVID-19 samples took place in the United States, Italy and Spain.

Methods used by the authors: Reference gene primer amplification gave estimated nucleated cell counts. Here immunoSEQ multiplex PCR was the method, and the copy in TCRdb shows in-frame clones only, minus some. V, J and clone size are those of that table, while D and trimming were read from the DNA. The sample has 150,000 to 200,000 clones, 70% to 85% seen once. Those enrolled, adults aged 18 to 89 years, came from around 24 US areas. Trimming at V came to 3 bases and at J to 9 bases, leaving 8 bases not matched to a gene. The germline V gene has CDR1 LGHNA and CDR2 YSLEER. The CDR3 runs to 15 residues.

The sequencing sample was made of PBMCs or T cells enriched from blood (not recorded which). The sequence derives from a woman between 45 and 65 years old who had recovered from COVID-19. The genes are TRBV4-3 and TRBJ2-1; TRBD2 matches 10 bases. The CDR3 bases are TGCGCCAGCAGCCAGGAAGCGGGAGGGCGGGGTGAGCAGTTCTTC. Its translation is CASSQEAGGRGEQFF.